One TCR beta chain is described in this entry. The table came from immunoSEQ multiplex PCR; TCRdb's copy has only in-frame clones and leaves some out. The sample carries hundreds of thousands of clones, about 80% recorded once. V shed 4 bases and J 12 bases; nucleotides not matched to a gene: 12. The V gene's germline CDR1 is LNHDA and CDR2 SQIVND (reference sequence). The CDR3 runs 15 residues. The data belong to a study of blood T cell repertoires in COVID-19. The sample consisted of peripheral blood. This TCR came from a woman in her forties or fifties with acute or convalescent COVID-19. This sequence joins TRBV19 and TRBJ1-4; 9 bases align to TRBD1. The CDR3 DNA reads as TGTGCCAGTAGTAGTACAGGGGGCACCTCGTCGGAACTGTTTTTT. Translation: CASSSTGGTSSELFF. The full variable domain, with the rest looked up from reference TRBV19 and TRBJ1-4, is DGGITQSPKYLFRKEGQNVTLSCEQNLNHDAMYWYRQDPGQGLRLIYYSQIVNDFQKGDIAEGYSVSREKKESFPLTVTSAQKNPTAFYLCASSSTGGTSSELFFGSGTQLSVL.